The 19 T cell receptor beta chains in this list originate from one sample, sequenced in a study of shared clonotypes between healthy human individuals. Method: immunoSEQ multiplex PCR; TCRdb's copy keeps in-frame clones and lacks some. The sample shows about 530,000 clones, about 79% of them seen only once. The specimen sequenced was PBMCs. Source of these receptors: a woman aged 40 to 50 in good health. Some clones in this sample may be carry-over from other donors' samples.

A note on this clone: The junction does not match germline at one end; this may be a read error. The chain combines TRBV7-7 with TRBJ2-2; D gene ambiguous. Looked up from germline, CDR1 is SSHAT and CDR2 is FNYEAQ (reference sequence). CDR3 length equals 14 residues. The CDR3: CASSPALVPGELFF. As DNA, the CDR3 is TGTGCTAGCAGCCCTGCTTTGGTCCCCGGGGAGCTGTTTTTT.

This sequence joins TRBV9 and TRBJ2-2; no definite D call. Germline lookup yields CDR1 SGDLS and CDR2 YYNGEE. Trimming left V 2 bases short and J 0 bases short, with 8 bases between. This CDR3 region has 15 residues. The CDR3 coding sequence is TGTGCCAGCAGCGTGGGTCAGACGAACACCGGGGAGCTGTTTTTT. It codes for CASSVGQTNTGELFF.

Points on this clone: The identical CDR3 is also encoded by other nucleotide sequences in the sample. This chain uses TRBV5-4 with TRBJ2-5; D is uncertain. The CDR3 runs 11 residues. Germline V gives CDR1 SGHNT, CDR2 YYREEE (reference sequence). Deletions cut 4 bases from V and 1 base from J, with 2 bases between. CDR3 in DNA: TGTGCCAGCAGCGCCCAAGAGACCCAGTACTTC. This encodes CASSAQETQYF.

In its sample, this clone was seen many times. CDR3 DNA: TGTGCCAGCAGTGACCATCCGGACAGGGGAACTGAAGCTTTCTTT. Its protein is CASSDHPDRGTEAFF. The V call is TRBV6-4, the J call TRBJ1-1; 9 positions agree with TRBD1. CDR1 and CDR2 (germline): MRHNA, SNTAGT. The V segment lost 2 bases and the J segment 5 bases; nucleotides outside the gene matches: 6. The CDR3 contains 15 residues.

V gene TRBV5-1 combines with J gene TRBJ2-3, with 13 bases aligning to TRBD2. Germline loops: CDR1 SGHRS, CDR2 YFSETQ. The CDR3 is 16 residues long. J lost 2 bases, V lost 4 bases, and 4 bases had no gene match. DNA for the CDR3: TGCGCCAGCAGCCCAGGACTAGCGGGGGTCACAGATACGCAGTATTTT. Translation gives CASSPGLAGVTDTQYF. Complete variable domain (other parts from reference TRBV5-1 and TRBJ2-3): KAGVTQTPRYLIKTRGQQVTLSCSPISGHRSVSWYQQTPGQGLQFLFEYFSETQRNKGNFPGRFSGRQFSNSRSEMNVSTLELGDSALYLCASSPGLAGVTDTQYFGPGTRLTVL.

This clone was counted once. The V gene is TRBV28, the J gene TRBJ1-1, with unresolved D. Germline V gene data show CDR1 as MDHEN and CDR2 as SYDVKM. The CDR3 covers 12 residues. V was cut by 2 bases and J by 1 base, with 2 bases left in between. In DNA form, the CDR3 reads TGTGCCAGCAGTTTACAGAACACTGAAGCTTTCTTT. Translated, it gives CASSLQNTEAFF. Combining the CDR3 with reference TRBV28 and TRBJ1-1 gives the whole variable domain DVKVTQSSRYLVKRTGEKVFLECVQDMDHENMFWYRQDPGLGLRLIYFSYDVKMKEKGDIPEGYSVSREKKERFSLILESASTNQTSMYLCASSLQNTEAFFGQGTRLTVV.

The CDR3 loop reads CASRTHSNQPQHF. CDR3 coding DNA: TGTGCCTCTCGGACTCATAGCAATCAGCCCCAGCATTTT. This chain connects TRBV10-3 to TRBJ1-5; D gene uncertain. Trimming took 11 bases from V and 0 from J, leaving 11 bases between them. The CDR3 is 13 residues long. Germline V gene lookup returns CDR1 ENHRY and CDR2 SYGVKD.

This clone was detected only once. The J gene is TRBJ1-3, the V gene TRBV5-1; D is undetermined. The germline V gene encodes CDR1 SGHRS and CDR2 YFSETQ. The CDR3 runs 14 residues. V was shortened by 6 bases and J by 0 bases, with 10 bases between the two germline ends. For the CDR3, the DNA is TGCGCCAGCACCTTCGGGGACTCTGGAAACACCATATATTTT. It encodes CASTFGDSGNTIYF.

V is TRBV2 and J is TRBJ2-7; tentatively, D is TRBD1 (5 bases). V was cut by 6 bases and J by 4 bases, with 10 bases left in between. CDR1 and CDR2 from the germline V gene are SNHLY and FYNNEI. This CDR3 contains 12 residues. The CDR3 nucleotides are TGTGCCAGCAGCCCGACAGTTTACGAGCAGTACTTC. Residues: CASSPTVYEQYF.

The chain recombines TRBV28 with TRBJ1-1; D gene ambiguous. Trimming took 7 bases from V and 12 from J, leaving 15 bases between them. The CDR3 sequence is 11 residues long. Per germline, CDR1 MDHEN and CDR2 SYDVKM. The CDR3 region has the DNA TGTGCCAGCATGGGGTTGGGTCAGACTTTCTTT. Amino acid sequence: CASMGLGQTFF. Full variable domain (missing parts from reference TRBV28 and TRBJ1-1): DVKVTQSSRYLVKRTGEKVFLECVQDMDHENMFWYRQDPGLGLRLIYFSYDVKMKEKGDIPEGYSVSREKKERFSLILESASTNQTSMYLCASMGLGQTFFGQGTRLTVV.

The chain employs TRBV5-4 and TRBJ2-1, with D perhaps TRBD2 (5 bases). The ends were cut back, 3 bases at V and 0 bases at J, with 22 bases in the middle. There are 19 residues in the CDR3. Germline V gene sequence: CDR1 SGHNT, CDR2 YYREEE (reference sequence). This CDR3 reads CASSSPAASGPSSYNEQFF. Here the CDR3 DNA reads TGTGCCAGCAGCTCCCCAGCGGCCAGCGGACCGAGCTCCTACAATGAGCAGTTCTTC.

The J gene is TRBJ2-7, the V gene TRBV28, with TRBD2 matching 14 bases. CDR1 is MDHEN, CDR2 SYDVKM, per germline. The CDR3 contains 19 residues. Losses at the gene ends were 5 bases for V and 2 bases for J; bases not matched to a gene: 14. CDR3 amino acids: CASSPDTGTSGSVPYEQYF. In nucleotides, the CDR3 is TGTGCCAGCAGTCCGGATACCGGGACTAGCGGGAGCGTCCCCTACGAGCAGTACTTC.

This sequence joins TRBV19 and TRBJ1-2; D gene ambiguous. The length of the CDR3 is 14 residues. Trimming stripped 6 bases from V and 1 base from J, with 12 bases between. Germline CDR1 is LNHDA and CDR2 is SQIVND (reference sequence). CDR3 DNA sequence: TGTGCCAGTAGAACTCGACGGAGTAACTATGGCTACACCTTC. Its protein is CASRTRRSNYGYTF. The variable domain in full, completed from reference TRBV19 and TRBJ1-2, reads DGGITQSPKYLFRKEGQNVTLSCEQNLNHDAMYWYRQDPGQGLRLIYYSQIVNDFQKGDIAEGYSVSREKKESFPLTVTSAQKNPTAFYLCASRTRRSNYGYTFGSGTRLTVV.

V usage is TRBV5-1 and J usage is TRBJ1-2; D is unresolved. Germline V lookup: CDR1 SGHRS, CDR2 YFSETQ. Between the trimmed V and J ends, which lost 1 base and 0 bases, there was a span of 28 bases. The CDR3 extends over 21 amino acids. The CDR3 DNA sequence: TGCGCCAGCAGCTTGTCCCCGTCGCGGTGGCAATCCGCTCCAGCTAACTATGGCTACACCTTC. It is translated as CASSLSPSRWQSAPANYGYTF.

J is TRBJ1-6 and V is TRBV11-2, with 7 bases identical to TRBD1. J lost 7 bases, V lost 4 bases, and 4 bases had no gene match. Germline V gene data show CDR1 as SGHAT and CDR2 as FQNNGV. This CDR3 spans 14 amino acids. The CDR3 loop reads CASSWRQGNSPLHF. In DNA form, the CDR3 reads TGTGCCAGCAGCTGGCGACAGGGCAATTCACCCCTCCACTTT. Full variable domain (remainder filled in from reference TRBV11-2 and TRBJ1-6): EAGVAQSPRYKIIEKRQSVAFWCNPISGHATLYWYQQILGQGPKLLIQFQNNGVVDDSQLPKDRFSAERLKGVDSTLKIQPAKLEDSAVYLCASSWRQGNSPLHFGNGTRLTVT.

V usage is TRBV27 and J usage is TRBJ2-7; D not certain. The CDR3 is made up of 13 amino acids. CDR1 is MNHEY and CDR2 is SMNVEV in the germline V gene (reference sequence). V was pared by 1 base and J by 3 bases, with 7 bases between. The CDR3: CASSLFPDYEQYF. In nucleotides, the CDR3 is TGTGCCAGCAGTTTATTCCCAGACTACGAGCAGTACTTC.

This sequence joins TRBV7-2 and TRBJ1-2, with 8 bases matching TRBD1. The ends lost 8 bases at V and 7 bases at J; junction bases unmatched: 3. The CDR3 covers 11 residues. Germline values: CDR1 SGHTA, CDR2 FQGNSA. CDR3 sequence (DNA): TGTGCCAGCGGACAGGGTGGTGGCTACACCTTC. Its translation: CASGQGGGYTF. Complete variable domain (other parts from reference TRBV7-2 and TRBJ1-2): GAGVSQSPSNKVTEKGKDVELRCDPISGHTALYWYRQSLGQGLEFLIYFQGNSAPDKSGLPSDRFSAERTGGSVSTLTIQRTQQEDSAVYLCASGQGGGYTFGSGTRLTVV.

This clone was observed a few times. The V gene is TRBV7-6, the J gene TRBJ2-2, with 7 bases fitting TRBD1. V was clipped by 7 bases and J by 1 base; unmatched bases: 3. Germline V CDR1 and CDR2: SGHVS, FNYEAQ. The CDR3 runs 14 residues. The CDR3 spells CASTWTGNTGELFF. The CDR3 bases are TGTGCCAGCACCTGGACAGGGAACACCGGGGAGCTGTTTTTT.

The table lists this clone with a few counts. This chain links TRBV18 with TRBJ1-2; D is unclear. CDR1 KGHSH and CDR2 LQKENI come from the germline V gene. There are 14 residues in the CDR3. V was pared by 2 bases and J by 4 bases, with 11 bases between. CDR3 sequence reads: CASSPLGRGYGYTF. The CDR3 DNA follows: TGTGCCAGCTCACCATTAGGTCGGGGCTATGGCTACACCTTC.